Ten or more counts support the clone carrying this T cell receptor (beta chain). This sample stems from a study of Graves' ophthalmopathy and Graves' hyperthyroidism. Trimming removed 7 bases from V and 5 bases from J; junction bases left unmatched: 10. The length of the CDR3 is 17 residues. The authors amplified TCR beta CDR3 regions from RNA transcripts. HTBI primers were employed in first-round RT-PCR, then a second-round multiplex PCR followed. One entry per CDR3 protein, called by TCRdb with MiXCR from the multiplex PCR reads. This sample has about 380,000 distinct CDR3 sequences; about 16% occur once, and the top ten carry roughly 7%.

The chain couples TRBV12-3 or TRBV12-4 to TRBJ2-2; 13 bases are shared with TRBD2. Specimen: peripheral blood. This clonotype originated in a woman aged 18-29 years with stable Graves' hyperthyroidism. The DNA for the CDR3 is TGTGCCAGCACCCCGACTAGCGGGGGGACTAATACCGGGGAGCTGTTTTTT. This sequence encodes CASTPTSGGTNTGELFF.